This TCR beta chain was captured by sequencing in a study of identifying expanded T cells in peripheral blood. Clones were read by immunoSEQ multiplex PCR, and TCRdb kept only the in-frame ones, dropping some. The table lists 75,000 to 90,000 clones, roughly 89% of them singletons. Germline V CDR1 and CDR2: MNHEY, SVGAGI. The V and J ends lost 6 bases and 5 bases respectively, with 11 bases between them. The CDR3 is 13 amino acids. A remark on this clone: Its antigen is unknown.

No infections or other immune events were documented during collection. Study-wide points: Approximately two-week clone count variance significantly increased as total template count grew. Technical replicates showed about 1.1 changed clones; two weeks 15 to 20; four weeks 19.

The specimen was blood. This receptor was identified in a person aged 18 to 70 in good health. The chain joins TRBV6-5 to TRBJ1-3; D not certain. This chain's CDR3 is CASRTPGRNTIYF. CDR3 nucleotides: TGTGCCAGCAGGACCCCGGGAAGAAACACCATATATTTT.